This TCR beta chain stems from a study of Graves' ophthalmopathy and Graves' hyperthyroidism. Study results and limitations: From stable hyperthyroidism, ophthalmopathy was separated by a 13-signature model with 85% to 90% sensitivity and around 79% specificity. Ophthalmopathy progression prediction by the model yielded a sensitivity of more than 60% and a specificity of 72.22%.

There are many counts of this clonotype. Antigen specificity is unknown. This CDR3 spans 15 amino acids. CDR1 MNHNS and CDR2 SASEGT come from the germline V gene. With V trimmed by 4 bases and J by 0 bases, 5 bases remained unmatched. From RNA, the CDR3 regions of TCR beta chains were amplified and sequenced. HTBI primers primed a first-round RT-PCR, and a second-round multiplex PCR followed. In TCRdb, the multiplex PCR reads were re-called with MiXCR into one record per CDR3 protein. The table shows some 350,000 distinct CDR3 sequences, with about a sixth occurring only once. The term stable hyperthyroidism indicated an absence of ophthalmopathy within 18 months of follow-up. Clinicians made diagnoses from clinical symptoms, serum thyroxine, TRAb, thyroid ultrasound and orbital computed tomography.

The origin of this receptor is an adult woman with stable Graves' hyperthyroidism. The chain carries TRBV6-1 and TRBJ1-1; 7 nucleotides align to TRBD1. The sequencing input was peripheral blood. CDR3 residues: CASSARDSLNTEAFF. The CDR3, as DNA: TGTGCCAGCAGTGCCCGGGACAGCTTGAACACTGAAGCTTTCTTT.